This TCR beta chain was captured by sequencing in a study of blood T cell repertoires in COVID-19. Looking at the study overall: Researchers got acute and convalescent COVID-19 samples from the United States, Italy and Spain.

CDR1 is DFQATT, CDR2 SNEGSKA, per germline (reference sequence). Unmatched junction bases numbered 9, after V lost 3 bases and J lost 6 bases. This CDR3 is 14 amino acids long. Per the original methods: Reference gene primer amplification gave estimated nucleated cell counts. This table comes from immunoSEQ multiplex PCR, and its TCRdb copy is limited to in-frame clones, with some not included. For V, J and clone size, that table is used; D and trimming come from the DNA. Among just over 300,000 clones, approximately 86% were seen once, and the ten largest hold roughly 2.3%. Input material: peripheral blood. The receptor's source is a man younger than 35 with active or convalescent COVID-19. The chain combines TRBV20-1 with TRBJ2-7; 9 bases line up with TRBD1. As DNA, the CDR3 is TGCAGTGCTAGTCGGACAGGGGAAAGAGGCGAGCAGTACTTC. This sequence encodes CSASRTGERGEQYF.